Listed here are 2 T cell receptor beta chains from one sample, sequenced in a study of a mutant IDH1 vaccine in newly diagnosed glioma (dated by TCRdb to the early 2020s). The protocol used for the library was the immunoSEQ multiplex PCR assay. TCRdb carries this immuneACCESS record with in-frame sequences only. Its versions omit some clonotypes, under half of them owing to an unresolved V gene in the studies checked, with the rest unexplained. Present in this sample are 82,000 or so clones, roughly 85% of which were seen just once. 2% to 2.5% of the sample is in the top ten clones. The label giving this sample's time point can be read as: week 23, last vaccination. Each vaccine dose was 300 ug of a 20-mer mutant IDH1 peptide in Montanide, given subcutaneously with topical imiquimod. The antigens these receptors bind are not known. The source material was PBMCs, sampled from a glioma patient whose treatment included an IDH1 peptide vaccine. The receptors come from a man aged 25 to 40 with glioma. Some clones in this sample may be carry-over from other donors' samples.

The CDR3, as DNA: TGTGCCAGCAGCTTAGGAAGTTGGGACCGCAGCTCCTACGAGCAGTACTTC. It encodes CASSLGSWDRSSYEQYF. The rearrangement joins TRBV11-1 to TRBJ2-7; either TRBD1 or TRBD2 may fit D (5 bases each). The CDR3 has 17 amino acids. Germline CDR1 is SGHAT and CDR2 is FQDESV (reference sequence). Between the trimmed V and J ends, which lost 1 base and 0 bases, there was a span of 16 bases. Looking up the rest from reference TRBV11-1 and TRBJ2-7 gives the full variable domain: EAEVAQSPRYKITEKSQAVAFWCDPISGHATLYWYRQILGQGPELLVQFQDESVVDDSQLPKDRFSAERLKGVDSTLKIQPAELGDSAMYLCASSLGSWDRSSYEQYFGPGTRLTVT.

The gene calls are TRBV7-9 and TRBJ2-1; TRBD2 matches at 9 bases. CDR1 is SEHNR and CDR2 is FQNEAQ in the germline V gene (reference sequence). V was pared by 6 bases and J by 6 bases, with 12 bases of the junction left unmatched. This CDR3 is built from 16 residues. The CDR3 is CASRPRGTSFGNEQFF. In DNA, the CDR3 is TGTGCCAGCAGGCCCCGTGGGACTAGCTTCGGCAATGAGCAGTTCTTC. Together with reference TRBV7-9 and TRBJ2-1, the CDR3 gives the full variable domain: DTGVSQNPRHKITKRGQNVTFRCDPISEHNRLYWYRQTLGQGPEFLTYFQNEAQLEKSRLLSDRFSAERPKGSFSTLEIQRTEQGDSAMYLCASRPRGTSFGNEQFFGPGTRLTVL.